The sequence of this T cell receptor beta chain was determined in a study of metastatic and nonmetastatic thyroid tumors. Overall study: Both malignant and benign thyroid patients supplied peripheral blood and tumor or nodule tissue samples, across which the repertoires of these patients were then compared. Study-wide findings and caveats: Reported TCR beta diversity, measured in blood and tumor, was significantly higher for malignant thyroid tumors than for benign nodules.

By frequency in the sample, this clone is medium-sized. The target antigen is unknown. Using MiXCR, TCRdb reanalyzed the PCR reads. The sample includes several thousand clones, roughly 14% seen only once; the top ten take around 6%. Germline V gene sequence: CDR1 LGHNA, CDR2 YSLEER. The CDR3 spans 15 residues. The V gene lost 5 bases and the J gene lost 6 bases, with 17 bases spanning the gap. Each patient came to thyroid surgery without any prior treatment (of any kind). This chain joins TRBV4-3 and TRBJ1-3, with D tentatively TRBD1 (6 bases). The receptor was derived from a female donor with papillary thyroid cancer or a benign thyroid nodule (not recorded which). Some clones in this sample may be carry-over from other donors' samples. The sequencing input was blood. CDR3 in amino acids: CASSTSGADANTIYF. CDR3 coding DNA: TGCGCCAGCAGCACTTCGGGGGCGGACGCAAACACCATATATTTT.